Following are 17 T cell receptor beta chains from one sample sequenced in a study of identifying expanded T cells in peripheral blood. Some clones are missing from TCRdb's copy, which holds only in-frame ones; the method was immunoSEQ multiplex PCR. The sample includes about 76,000 clones, approximately 84% seen only once; the top ten take 15% to 20%. The sequencing sample was made of blood. The receptors were gathered from a person between 18 and 75 years old in good health.

This chain uses TRBV29-1 with TRBJ1-1, with D unclear. Trimming stripped 5 bases from V and 5 bases from J, with 15 bases between. In germline, CDR1 is SQVTM, CDR2 ANQGSEA. CDR3 length: 13 residues. The CDR3 region is CSVFDGGKTEAFF. CDR3 sequence (DNA): TGCAGCGTTTTCGACGGAGGAAAGACTGAAGCTTTCTTT.

J is TRBJ2-7 and V is TRBV28, with TRBD2 matching 9 bases. J gave up 5 bases and V 5 bases, and 13 bases lay outside the gene matches. Germline V gives CDR1 MDHEN, CDR2 SYDVKM. The CDR3 extends over 16 amino acids. DNA of the CDR3: TGTGCCAGCAGTCCGATAGTAGCGGGAGTAGGGCACGAGCAGTACTTC. Its translation: CASSPIVAGVGHEQYF.

The chain is built from TRBV5-1 and TRBJ2-5; no firm D call. Germline lookup yields CDR1 SGHRS and CDR2 YFSETQ. This CDR3 contains 15 residues. Trimming pared 0 bases from V and 1 base from J, leaving 10 bases between. Here the CDR3 reads CASSLGTVLQETQYF. CDR3 DNA sequence: TGCGCCAGCAGCTTGGGAACCGTTCTCCAAGAGACCCAGTACTTC. The full variable domain, in which reference TRBV5-1 and TRBJ2-5 provide the parts outside the CDR3, is KAGVTQTPRYLIKTRGQQVTLSCSPISGHRSVSWYQQTPGQGLQFLFEYFSETQRNKGNFPGRFSGRQFSNSRSEMNVSTLELGDSALYLCASSLGTVLQETQYFGPGTRLLVL.

This rearrangement joins TRBV30 to TRBJ1-6; a possible D gene is TRBD1 (5 bases). Germline-derived CDR1 and CDR2 are GTSNPN and SVGIG (reference sequence). This CDR3 is built from 17 residues. Trimming shortened V by 1 base and J by 3 bases, and 16 bases separated the two germline ends. As DNA, the CDR3 is TGTGCCTGGAGTGCTCGGTTAACGGGACTCTATAATTCACCCCTCCACTTT. Protein: CAWSARLTGLYNSPLHF.

CDR3 DNA: TGTGCCAGCAGCTTCGTAGCGGCGGCCGGGGAGCTGTTTTTT. Translation: CASSFVAAAGELFF. The V call is TRBV7-6, the J call TRBJ2-2, with TRBD2 as a possible D gene (6 bases). CDR1 is SGHVS, CDR2 FNYEAQ, per germline. Trimming took off 3 bases at V and 6 bases at J, with 11 bases between the two ends. This CDR3 is 14 amino acids long.

The sample holds a few counts of this clone. Within the sample, other DNA sequences also encode this same CDR3. J is TRBJ2-5 and V is TRBV2; D uncertain. V lost 1 base and J 5 bases, leaving 11 bases between the germline ends. CDR1 is SNHLY, CDR2 FYNNEI, per germline. CDR3 length equals 14 residues. The CDR3 region has the DNA TGTGCCAGCAGTGAAGGGGTGCGACGCGAGACCCAGTACTTC. Encoded protein: CASSEGVRRETQYF. Drawing the rest from reference TRBV2 and TRBJ2-5, the complete variable domain is EPEVTQTPSHQVTQMGQEVILRCVPISNHLYFYWYRQILGQKVEFLVSFYNNEISEKSEIFDDQFSVERPDGSNFTLKIRSTKLEDSAMYFCASSEGVRRETQYFGPGTRLLVL.

This chain connects TRBV15 to TRBJ2-3; the D gene is possibly TRBD1 (7 bases). Germline loops: CDR1 LNHNV, CDR2 YYDKDF (reference sequence). The CDR3 runs 15 residues. With 5 bases removed from V and 0 bases from J, the gap between germline ends came to 12 bases. The DNA of the CDR3 is TGTGCCACCAGCCGGGGGACAGCTAGCACAGATACGCAGTATTTT. Translating gives CATSRGTASTDTQYF.

Concerning this clone: The sample carries other DNA sequences with the same CDR3. The chain has TRBV6-5 and TRBJ2-7, with TRBD1 matching 8 bases. Germline V CDR1 and CDR2: MNHEY, SVGAGI. The CDR3 length is 14 residues. V shed 2 bases, J shed 2 bases, and the junction held 2 bases outside the gene matches. The CDR3 region is CASSYRQGTYEQYF. The DNA of the CDR3 is TGTGCCAGCAGTTACCGACAGGGGACCTACGAGCAGTACTTC.

A few counts support this clone. The chain combines TRBV30 with TRBJ1-4; no clear D. Germline V gene sequence: CDR1 GTSNPN, CDR2 SVGIG (reference sequence). This CDR3 comprises 13 residues. The germline V and J ends were trimmed by 0 bases and 7 bases, with 9 bases remaining between them. The CDR3 DNA reads as TGTGCCTGGAGTGTACAGAGAGGTGAAAAACTGTTTTTT. Translating it yields CAWSVQRGEKLFF.

The chain has TRBV11-2 and TRBJ2-7; a weak D match, TRBD2 (5 bases). Germline assignment: CDR1 SGHAT and CDR2 FQNNGV. V lost 5 bases to trimming and J lost 2 bases, with 7 bases between them. The CDR3 sequence is 12 residues long. CDR3 bases: TGTGCCAGCAGCCTAGCTACCTACGAGCAGTACTTC. Encoded protein: CASSLATYEQYF.

This clone has just one count. V gene TRBV28 combines with J gene TRBJ1-5; weak D call: TRBD1 (6 bases). CDR1 is MDHEN and CDR2 is SYDVKM in the germline V gene. The V end was cut by 3 bases, the J end by 2 bases, with 14 bases between. The CDR3 is 16 amino acids. CDR3 DNA: TGTGCCAGCAGTTTTGGGGCAGGGGCGGGCAATCAGCCCCAGCATTTT. This gives the protein CASSFGAGAGNQPQHF.

The rearrangement joins TRBV7-2 to TRBJ2-7, with 10 bases that match TRBD2. Trimming removed 0 bases from V and 3 bases from J; junction bases left unmatched: 11. The CDR3 consists of 18 residues. Germline V lookup: CDR1 SGHTA, CDR2 FQGNSA. The CDR3, as DNA: TGTGCCAGCAGCTTAGCGTCTAGCGGGAGCCCGAGGGACTACGAGCAGTACTTC. Translation: CASSLASSGSPRDYEQYF.

V usage is TRBV19 and J usage is TRBJ1-6; D is ambiguous. The CDR3 is 15 amino acids. Trimming took off 5 bases at V and 6 bases at J, with 14 bases between the two ends. Germline loops: CDR1 LNHDA, CDR2 SQIVND (reference sequence). The CDR3 loop reads CASSPQTSGNSPLHF. In DNA, the CDR3 is TGTGCCAGTAGTCCGCAGACGTCGGGTAATTCACCCCTCCACTTT.

The rearrangement joins TRBV11-3 to TRBJ2-2; 14 bases agree with TRBD2. The CDR3 extends over 19 amino acids. V shed 1 base, J shed 2 bases, and the junction held 6 bases outside the gene matches. The germline V gene encodes CDR1 SGHNT and CDR2 YENEEA. CDR3 nucleotide sequence: TGTGCCAGCAGCTTAGTTCCCGGACTAGCGGGGGGAAACACCGGGGAGCTGTTTTTT. Amino acid sequence: CASSLVPGLAGGNTGELFF.

The chain carries TRBV19 and TRBJ2-7; maybe TRBD2 (6 bases). This CDR3 is built from 16 residues. Germline CDR1 reads LNHDA; CDR2 reads SQIVND (reference sequence). Trimming shortened V by 4 bases and J by 4 bases, and 20 bases separated the two germline ends. The CDR3 is CASSTFSGIGVYEQYF. The CDR3 DNA reads TGTGCCAGTAGTACTTTTAGCGGAATAGGAGTTTACGAGCAGTACTTC.

The rearrangement links TRBV19 to TRBJ2-1; 10 bases are a match to TRBD2. CDR1 is LNHDA and CDR2 is SQIVND in the germline V gene (reference sequence). This CDR3 comprises 15 residues. The ends lost 6 bases at V and 9 bases at J; junction bases unmatched: 11. The CDR3 here is CASSPPLAGVVEQFF. As DNA, the CDR3 is TGTGCCAGTAGCCCCCCCCTAGCGGGAGTGGTTGAGCAGTTCTTC. The full variable domain, in which reference TRBV19 and TRBJ2-1 provide the parts outside the CDR3, is DGGITQSPKYLFRKEGQNVTLSCEQNLNHDAMYWYRQDPGQGLRLIYYSQIVNDFQKGDIAEGYSVSREKKESFPLTVTSAQKNPTAFYLCASSPPLAGVVEQFFGPGTRLTVL.

J is TRBJ1-5 and V is TRBV18, with D uncertain. The CDR3 runs 16 residues. Deletions cut 0 bases from V and 2 bases from J, with 11 bases between. Germline loops: CDR1 KGHSH, CDR2 LQKENI. CDR3 in DNA: TGTGCCAGCTCACCACCGGTTGAACCCGGCAATCAGCCCCAGCATTTT. Translated: CASSPPVEPGNQPQHF. Full variable domain (remainder filled in from reference TRBV18 and TRBJ1-5): NAGVMQNPRHLVRRRGQEARLRCSPMKGHSHVYWYRQLPEEGLKFMVYLQKENIIDESGMPKERFSAEFPKEGPSILRIQQVVRGDSAAYFCASSPPVEPGNQPQHFGDGTRLSIL.